This TCR beta chain was obtained from a study of T cell repertoires in cytomegalovirus infection. Study-wide context: It was recently identified HLA-C-restricted and well-studied HLA-B-restricted CMV epitopes that the study used. General observations from the study: Summed public TCR beta family frequency identified CMV carriers bearing the relevant HLA.

Trimming cost V 1 base and J 8 bases, with 21 bases left between them. Germline assignment: CDR1 SGHNT and CDR2 YYREEE (reference sequence). This CDR3 spans 16 amino acids. This clonotype was counted a few times. Its matching antigen is unknown. MiXCR was run by TCRdb on the reads, yielding one entry per CDR3 protein. The table lists approximately 990,000 distinct CDR3 sequences, around 30% of them singletons. This TCR derives from a human donor in good health (CMV status not recorded). Some clones in this sample may be carry-over from other donors' samples. The rearrangement uses TRBV5-4 and TRBJ1-2; D gene ambiguous. Sequenced material: cultured CD8+ T cells from PBMCs, taken from culture after CMV antigen stimulation. In DNA, the CDR3 is TGTGCCAGCAGCTTGACGATGGCGGACGGCCGAAAGGGCTACACCTTC. The encoded protein is CASSLTMADGRKGYTF.